This T cell receptor beta chain was retrieved from a study of T cell responses to AZD1222 COVID-19 vaccine listed by TCRdb under 2021. General notes on the study: AZD1222 recipients whose second dose came at about 4 weeks and those whose second dose came at about 12 weeks were combined into one group, since spike-specific TCR depth and breadth did not differ between the two schedules. Trial participants were enrolled by age into 18-55, 56-69 and 70-plus year subgroups, with 148, 28 and 57 TCR-sequenced participants respectively. TCR sequencing was performed for 230 to 250 trial participants, of whom about 210 were given two doses of AZD1222 and approximately 26 were given two doses of MenACWY control vaccine.

The CDR3 regions of human TCRbeta chains were analyzed by immunosequencing. As for the authors' bioinformatics: Repertoire TCRs were matched against a reference library of SARS-CoV-2-specific TCRs generated with the MIRA antigen-specificity platform. Breadth was defined as the fraction of unique TCRs that were SARS-CoV-2-associated. Depth was defined as the fraction of total T cells that were SARS-CoV-2-associated. Using the MIRA data, each spike-specific TCR was assigned both to the spike region to which the TCR was reactive and to a CD4 or CD8 class. Log10-transformed breadth and depth values were compared by one-way ANOVA with Sidak's multiple comparisons tests. TCRdb obtained this table from immuneACCESS and retained in-frame rearrangements with V and J assigned. These tables miss some clones; where compared with another copy, unresolved V genes account for less than half of the shortfall, and the remainder is unexplained. V, J and clone size reflect that table, while D and trimming were determined from the DNA. This sample comprises 150,000 or so clones, 80% to 95% of them detected only once. The ten largest make up 5% of the sample.

What this sample's time point label stands for: baseline before first vaccination. Samples from vaccinated people were obtained from the UK trials COV001 and COV002, which included a single-blind randomized controlled phase 2/3 trial of AZD1222 (ChAdOx1 nCoV-19) in healthy adults. Trial participant PBMC samples were collected at day 0 and day 28 after the second dose for TCRbeta chain sequencing. Findings and caveats that apply to the study as a whole: Epitopes outside the regions mutated in the B.1.351 and B.1.1.7 variants were reportedly recognized by nearly half of the unique spike-specific TCRs. Participants were mostly white British and included more females than males, and it was suggested by the authors that clonal diversity may have been underestimated. The 56-69-year group was small, and its depth increase did not reach significance, likely because of low power. After two AZD1222 doses, both the breadth and the depth of spike-specific TCRs were significantly higher than at day 0 and than in MenACWY recipients. The vaccine-associated CD4 TCRs covered the entire spike protein, and the dominant responses fell in regions 160-218 and 743-854. Only five to seven AZD1222 recipients were SARS-CoV-2 seropositive at baseline, limiting conclusions about previously exposed vaccinees. Because no day 14 peak-response samples were available, the repertoires could be characterized only after the peak T cell response.

In the case of this clone: The antigen it binds to is not known. No much larger clonotype is one base removed from it; base qualities were not supplied.

V and J are truncated by 5 bases and 0 bases respectively, leaving an intervening sequence of 14 bases. The CDR3 spans 15 residues, from the cysteine through the phenylalanine. The retained sequence is limited to the CDR3, 45 bases, with the frame set at the first base. The germline V gene yields SGHNT for CDR1 and YENEEA for CDR2. This receptor was identified in an adult in good health. The source was peripheral blood, collected on day 0 of AZD1222 vaccination. Recombination joined TRBV11-3 with TRBJ2-7, with the identity of the D gene unclear. CDR3 protein: CASSPKLLSSYEQYF. The nucleotides read TGTGCCAGCAGCCCAAAATTGCTTAGCTCCTACGAGCAGTACTTC.